What follows are 8 T cell receptor beta chains derived from one specimen sequenced in a study of glioma-infiltrating T cells after dendritic cell vaccination. Time point of the sample: after dendritic cell vaccination, including at tumor progression/relapse. Sequencing used immunoSEQ multiplex PCR; TCRdb keeps in-frame clones, though not all of them. The sample has about 82,000 clones, over 80% seen once. The source material was blood, sampled after dendritic cell vaccination. The receptors shown here come from a human donor with glioblastoma.

The V call is TRBV6-5, the J call TRBJ1-2; TRBD1 aligns across 8 bases. The CDR3 extends over 14 amino acids. Germline trimming cut 5 bases from V and 5 bases from J; bases unmatched to any gene: 7. Per germline, CDR1 MNHEY and CDR2 SVGAGI. CDR3 nucleotides: TGTGCCAGCAGTACCGACAGGGGAGTTTATGGCTACACCTTC. It is translated as CASSTDRGVYGYTF.

V is TRBV10-3 and J is TRBJ1-3, with unresolved D. V lost 3 bases to trimming and J lost 0 bases, with 21 bases between them. This CDR3 is 19 amino acids long. Per germline, CDR1 ENHRY and CDR2 SYGVKD. CDR3 bases: TGTGCCATCAGTGACCCTCAATTTCAGAGAGCGAGCTCTGGAAACACCATATATTTT. Translating gives CAISDPQFQRASSGNTIYF.

The chain joins TRBV28 to TRBJ2-5, with 14 bases that match TRBD2. The ends lost 3 bases at V and 5 bases at J; junction bases unmatched: 2. CDR3 length: 15 amino acids. Germline V gene data show CDR1 as MDHEN and CDR2 as SYDVKM. The CDR3 nucleotides read TGTGCCAGCAGTTTGACTAGCGGGGGGGATGAGACCCAGTACTTC. Protein sequence: CASSLTSGGDETQYF.

The gene calls are TRBV9 and TRBJ1-6; D is unresolved. From germline, CDR1 is SGDLS and CDR2 YYNGEE. CDR3 length equals 19 residues. Trimming shortened V by 3 bases and J by 1 base, and 20 bases separated the two germline ends. CDR3 region: CASSAGGEGIWSYNSPLHF. In DNA form, the CDR3 reads TGTGCCAGCAGCGCCGGAGGTGAGGGCATATGGTCCTATAATTCACCCCTCCACTTT.

This sequence joins TRBV7-2 and TRBJ2-5; D possibly corresponds to TRBD1 (6 bases). The CDR3 runs to 13 residues. Looked up from germline, CDR1 is SGHTA and CDR2 is FQGNSA. The V end lost 5 bases, the J end lost 5 bases, and 12 bases lay between the germline ends. For the CDR3, the DNA is TGTGCCAGCAGCCTACAGGGCATGGAGACCCAGTACTTC. Its protein product is CASSLQGMETQYF.

This clone was counted only a few times. This chain joins TRBV18 and TRBJ1-1; 9 nucleotides align to TRBD1. Germline V CDR1 and CDR2: KGHSH, LQKENI. The length of the CDR3 is 15 residues. The ends lost 3 bases at V and 5 bases at J; junction bases unmatched: 7. The CDR3 sequence is CASSPIGTGKTEAFF. As DNA, the CDR3 is TGTGCCAGCTCACCTATAGGGACAGGGAAAACTGAAGCTTTCTTT.

The chain uses TRBV5-1 and TRBJ2-2, with D uncertain. Germline CDR1 reads SGHRS; CDR2 reads YFSETQ. This CDR3 is built from 13 residues. Trimming took 2 bases from V and 3 from J, leaving 5 bases between them. Here the CDR3 reads CASSFPDTGELFF. The CDR3 nucleotides read TGCGCCAGCAGCTTCCCTGACACCGGGGAGCTGTTTTTT. The full variable domain, in which reference TRBV5-1 and TRBJ2-2 provide the parts outside the CDR3, is KAGVTQTPRYLIKTRGQQVTLSCSPISGHRSVSWYQQTPGQGLQFLFEYFSETQRNKGNFPGRFSGRQFSNSRSEMNVSTLELGDSALYLCASSFPDTGELFFGEGSRLTVL.

The chain carries TRBV19 and TRBJ1-3; D not certain. Trimming removed 2 bases from V and 0 bases from J, with 11 bases in between. Germline values: CDR1 LNHDA, CDR2 SQIVND (reference sequence). The CDR3 has 16 residues. The CDR3 spells CASSIPRASSGNTIYF. CDR3 DNA sequence: TGTGCCAGTAGTATACCGCGGGCCTCCTCTGGAAACACCATATATTTT.